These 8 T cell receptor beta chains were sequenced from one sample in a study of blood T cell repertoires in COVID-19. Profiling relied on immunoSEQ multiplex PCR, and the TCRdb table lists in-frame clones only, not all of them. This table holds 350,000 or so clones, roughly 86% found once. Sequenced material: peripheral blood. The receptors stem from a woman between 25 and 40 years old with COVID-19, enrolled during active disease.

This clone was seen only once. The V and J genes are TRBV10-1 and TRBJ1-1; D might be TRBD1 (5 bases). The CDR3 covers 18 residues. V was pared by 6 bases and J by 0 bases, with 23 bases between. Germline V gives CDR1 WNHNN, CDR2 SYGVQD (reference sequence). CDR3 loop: CASRVRRGWGILNTEAFF. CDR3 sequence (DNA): TGCGCCAGCAGGGTCCGTCGGGGGTGGGGAATCCTGAACACTGAAGCTTTCTTT.

The DNA for the CDR3 is TGTGCCAGCAGACACGACGTCGGGACAGGGAGGTCGCATGAGCAGTTCTTC. This encodes CASRHDVGTGRSHEQFF. V is TRBV7-3 and J is TRBJ2-1, with 9 bases lining up with TRBD1. This CDR3 region has 17 residues. The ends lost 6 bases at V and 8 bases at J; junction bases unmatched: 17. Germline V lookup: CDR1 SGHTA, CDR2 FQGTGA. Filled out from reference TRBV7-3 and TRBJ2-1, the complete variable domain reads GAGVSQTPSNKVTEKGKYVELRCDPISGHTALYWYRQSLGQGPEFLIYFQGTGAADDSGLPNDRFFAVRPEGSVSTLKIQRTERGDSAVYLCASRHDVGTGRSHEQFFGPGTRLTVL.

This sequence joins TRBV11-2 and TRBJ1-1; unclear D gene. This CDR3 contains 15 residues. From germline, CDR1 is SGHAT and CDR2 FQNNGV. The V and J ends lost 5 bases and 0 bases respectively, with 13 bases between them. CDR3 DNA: TGTGCCAGCAGCCCTATTCGAGGTTTGAACACTGAAGCTTTCTTT. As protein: CASSPIRGLNTEAFF.

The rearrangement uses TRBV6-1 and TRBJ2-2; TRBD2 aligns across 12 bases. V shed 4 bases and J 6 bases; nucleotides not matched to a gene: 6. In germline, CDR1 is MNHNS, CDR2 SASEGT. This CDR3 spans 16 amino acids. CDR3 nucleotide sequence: TGTGCCAGCAGTGGGAGGCTAGCGGGAGGGCCCGGGGAGCTGTTTTTT. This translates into CASSGRLAGGPGELFF.

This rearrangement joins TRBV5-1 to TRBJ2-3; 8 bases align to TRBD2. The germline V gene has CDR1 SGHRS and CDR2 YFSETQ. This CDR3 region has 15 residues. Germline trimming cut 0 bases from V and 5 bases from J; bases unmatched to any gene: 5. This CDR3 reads CASSLAGLAGDTQYF. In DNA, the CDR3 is TGCGCCAGCAGCTTGGCCGGGCTAGCGGGAGATACGCAGTATTTT.

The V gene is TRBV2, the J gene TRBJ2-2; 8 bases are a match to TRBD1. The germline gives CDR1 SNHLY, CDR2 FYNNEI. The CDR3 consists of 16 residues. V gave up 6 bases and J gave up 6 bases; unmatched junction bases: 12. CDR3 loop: CASRPTGTGFPGELFF. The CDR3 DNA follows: TGTGCCAGCAGACCCACGGGGACAGGTTTTCCCGGGGAGCTGTTTTTT. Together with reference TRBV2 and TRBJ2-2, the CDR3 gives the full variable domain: EPEVTQTPSHQVTQMGQEVILRCVPISNHLYFYWYRQILGQKVEFLVSFYNNEISEKSEIFDDQFSVERPDGSNFTLKIRSTKLEDSAMYFCASRPTGTGFPGELFFGEGSRLTVL.

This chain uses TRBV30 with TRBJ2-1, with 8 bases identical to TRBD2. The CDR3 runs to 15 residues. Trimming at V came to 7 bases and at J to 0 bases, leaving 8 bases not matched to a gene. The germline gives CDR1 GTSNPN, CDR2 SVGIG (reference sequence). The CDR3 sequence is CASTSGPSSYNEQFF. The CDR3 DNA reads TGTGCCTCTACTAGCGGACCTTCCTCCTACAATGAGCAGTTCTTC.

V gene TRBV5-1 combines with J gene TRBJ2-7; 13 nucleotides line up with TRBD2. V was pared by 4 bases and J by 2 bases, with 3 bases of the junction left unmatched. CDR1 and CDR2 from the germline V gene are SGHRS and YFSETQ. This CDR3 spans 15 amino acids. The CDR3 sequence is CASSIGLAGAYEQYF. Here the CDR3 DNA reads TGCGCCAGCAGCATTGGACTAGCGGGGGCCTACGAGCAGTACTTC. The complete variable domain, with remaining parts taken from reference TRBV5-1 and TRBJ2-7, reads KAGVTQTPRYLIKTRGQQVTLSCSPISGHRSVSWYQQTPGQGLQFLFEYFSETQRNKGNFPGRFSGRQFSNSRSEMNVSTLELGDSALYLCASSIGLAGAYEQYFGPGTRLTVT.